Presented here are 9 T cell receptor beta chains from one specimen sequenced in a study of cytomegalovirus exposure and HLA in healthy donors (dated 2017 in TCRdb). Library construction relied on the immunoSEQ multiplex PCR assay. A mixture of 60 forward primers for TCR Vbeta segments and 13 reverse primers for TCR Jbeta segments was used in the multiplex PCR. TCRdb retrieved this table from immuneACCESS and kept in-frame rearrangements only. Not all clones are present; in checked studies, unresolved V genes account for under half, and no reason is known for the remainder. For this sample the table gives 150,000 to 200,000 clones, of which approximately 84% were detected only once. 5% to 6% of the sample goes to the ten largest clones. The sequenced material came from PBMCs. Every receptor here comes from a woman aged 30 to 39 in good health and CMV-seropositive.

This rearrangement joins TRBV6-5 to TRBJ2-1; TRBD2 matches at 12 bases. The ends lost 2 bases at V and 9 bases at J; junction bases unmatched: 5. Germline-derived CDR1 and CDR2 are MNHEY and SVGAGI. This CDR3 spans 15 amino acids. The CDR3 protein is CASSYGTSGRGEQFF. DNA of the CDR3: TGTGCCAGCAGTTACGGGACTAGCGGGCGGGGTGAGCAGTTCTTC.

This chain connects TRBV19 to TRBJ2-1, with TRBD2 matching over 13 bases. CDR3 length: 16 residues. V lost 6 bases and J lost 8; bases outside the gene matches: 10. CDR1 LNHDA and CDR2 SQIVND come from the germline V gene (reference sequence). The DNA of the CDR3 is TGTGCCAGTAGACAAGCACTAGCGGGGGGGCCCCATGAGCAGTTCTTC. Its protein product is CASRQALAGGPHEQFF.

The chain employs TRBV27 and TRBJ2-7; the match to TRBD2 covers 13 bases. V trimming: 5 bases; J trimming: 6 bases; junction bases outside the gene matches: 7. The germline CDR1 and CDR2 sequences are MNHEY and SMNVEV (reference sequence). The CDR3 has 15 amino acids. CDR3 amino acids: CASSLQGLAGVEQYF. The CDR3 DNA is TGTGCCAGCAGTCTCCAAGGACTAGCGGGGGTCGAGCAGTACTTC.

This clone appeared a few times. The chain combines TRBV7-8 with TRBJ2-1; 7 bases match TRBD1. Germline CDR1 and CDR2: SGHVS and FQNEAQ. The ends lost 4 bases at V and 6 bases at J; junction bases unmatched: 9. This CDR3 spans 15 amino acids. The DNA of the CDR3 is TGTGCCAGCAGCTCGTACAGGGGTTCCGTCAATGAGCAGTTCTTC. Translation gives CASSSYRGSVNEQFF.

V and J are TRBV10-2 and TRBJ2-1; D is perhaps TRBD2 (6 bases). The CDR3 has 15 amino acids. Per germline, CDR1 WSHSY and CDR2 SAAADI. V shed 6 bases and J shed 7 bases, with 19 bases lying between them. CDR3 sequence reads: CASRERPGTLNEQFF. The CDR3 DNA sequence: TGCGCCAGCAGGGAGCGTCCCGGGACTTTAAATGAGCAGTTCTTC.

This clone occurred a few times. The chain joins TRBV10-3 to TRBJ1-2; TRBD1 agrees at 8 bases. J lost 6 bases, V lost 9 bases, and 9 bases had no gene match. CDR1 is ENHRY and CDR2 is SYGVKD in the germline V gene. The CDR3 consists of 13 residues. Written as DNA, the CDR3 is TGTGCCATTAGTACAGGACAGGGAAATGGCTACACCTTC. Translated, it gives CAISTGQGNGYTF.

The V and J genes are TRBV7-9 and TRBJ1-4; D is perhaps TRBD1 (5 bases). Germline V gene data show CDR1 as SEHNR and CDR2 as FQNEAQ (reference sequence). V lost 5 bases and J lost 7, with 17 bases in between. This CDR3 is 15 amino acids long. The CDR3 DNA sequence: TGTGCCAGCAGCACCCGACAGCCTCTCGGTGAAAAACTGTTTTTT. This sequence encodes CASSTRQPLGEKLFF. Filled out from reference TRBV7-9 and TRBJ1-4, the complete variable domain reads DTGVSQNPRHKITKRGQNVTFRCDPISEHNRLYWYRQTLGQGPEFLTYFQNEAQLEKSRLLSDRFSAERPKGSFSTLEIQRTEQGDSAMYLCASSTRQPLGEKLFFGSGTQLSVL.

With regard to this clone: In the same sample, other DNA sequences code for this CDR3. The CDR3, as DNA: TGTGCCAGCAGTTACTCCCGCGCCGGGGAGCTGTTTTTT. Encoded protein: CASSYSRAGELFF. This rearrangement joins TRBV6-5 to TRBJ2-2; D gene uncertain. Germline V gene data show CDR1 as MNHEY and CDR2 as SVGAGI. V lost 0 bases to trimming and J lost 6 bases, with 5 bases between them. CDR3 size: 13 residues.

This clone was counted a single time. The rearrangement joins TRBV18 to TRBJ2-7, with 8 positions matching TRBD1. The junction had 6 bases not matched to a gene; V was cut back by 0 bases and J by 5 bases. The CDR3 is 15 residues long. Germline V gives CDR1 KGHSH, CDR2 LQKENI. The chain's CDR3 is CASSPPRTGWDEQYF. As DNA, the CDR3 is TGTGCCAGCTCACCACCCAGGACAGGGTGGGACGAGCAGTACTTC.